This is a list of T cell receptor beta chains from one sample in a study of shared clonotypes between healthy human individuals. The data were produced by immunoSEQ multiplex PCR, yet TCRdb's version contains in-frame clones alone and is incomplete. The sample records roughly 1,500,000 clones, approximately 98.5% being singletons. Specimen: naive CD4+ T cells sorted from blood. Receptors originate from a man aged 25-45 years in good health. Each CDR3 is given with its conserved first and last residue. A D gene is named only where the DNA matches it firmly. Clone size is stated in some rows and not others, as once, few, many or a class when expanded.

J	size	V	D	CDR3	DNA
TRBJ1-2	-	TRBV2	TRBD1	CASSVGQVNGYTF	TGTGCCAGCAGTGTTGGACAGGTAAATGGCTACACCTTC
TRBJ2-5	once	TRBV5-6	-	CASSLGHQTQYF	TGTGCCAGCAGCTTAGGGCATCAGACCCAGTACTTC
TRBJ1-5	-	TRBV2	TRBD1	CASSSGQGNRYSNQPQHF	TGTGCCAGCAGCTCCGGACAGGGGAATCGGTATAGCAATCAGCCCCAGCATTTT
TRBJ2-6	-	TRBV18	-	CASSPPGESGANVLTF	TGTGCCAGCTCACCACCAGGGGAGTCTGGGGCCAACGTCCTGACTTTC
TRBJ2-3	-	TRBV14	TRBD2	CASSHNRLAGWEDTQYF	TGTGCCAGCAGCCACAATAGACTAGCGGGATGGGAAGATACGCAGTATTTT
TRBJ2-3	-	TRBV28	TRBD1	CASSFGGQTQYF	TGTGCCAGCAGTTTTGGGGGACAGACGCAGTATTTT
TRBJ2-7	once	TRBV25-1	TRBD2	CASSEVGSGSYEQYF	TGTGCCAGCAGTGAGGTGGGTAGCGGGAGTTACGAGCAGTACTTC
TRBJ1-2	-	TRBV6-6	TRBD1	CASSAGQGRGYTF	TGTGCCAGCAGTGCGGGACAGGGACGGGGCTACACCTTC
TRBJ2-7	-	TRBV5-4	-	CASSLGRGLTYEQYF	TGTGCCAGCAGCTTGGGGAGGGGACTGACCTACGAGCAGTACTTC
TRBJ1-1	-	TRBV11-2	-	CASSVERVTEAFF	TGTGCCAGCAGCGTGGAACGGGTAACTGAAGCTTTCTTT
TRBJ1-2	once	TRBV28	-	CASSWREYGYTF	TGTGCCAGCAGTTGGCGAGAATATGGCTACACCTTC